This TCR beta chain was recovered during a study of shared clonotypes between healthy human individuals. Study-level information: Donor ages ranged 18 to 49 years: two women, a few men.

CDR3 length equals 17 residues. V shed 5 bases and J 2 bases; nucleotides not matched to a gene: 8. Germline-derived CDR1 and CDR2 are SGHTA and FQGNSA. A deep-level run was used for the assay. Every subset's genomic DNA went evenly onto several immunoSEQ plates. Assay used: immunoSEQ multiplex PCR; TCRdb lists only in-frame clones, some missing. The sample carries fewer than 1.8 million clones, about 98.5% recorded once. This rearrangement joins TRBV7-2 to TRBJ2-3, with TRBD2 matching over 12 bases. Source material: naive CD4+ T cells sorted from blood. Subset specified: CD45RA+ positively selected. The source is a man in his thirties or forties in good health. The CDR3 DNA sequence: TGTGCCAGCAGCGCCCCGCTAGCGGGAGGGACCACAGATACGCAGTATTTT. Translated: CASSAPLAGGTTDTQYF.